These 11 T cell receptor beta chains were all obtained from the same sample, sequenced in a study of cytomegalovirus exposure and HLA in healthy donors. With 60 Vbeta and 13 Jbeta primers, the PCR was carried out. Some clones are missing from TCRdb's copy, which holds only in-frame ones; the method was immunoSEQ multiplex PCR. The sample has about 130,000 clones; 83% are singletons. The specimen sequenced was PBMCs. Receptor source: a woman between 40 and 50 years old in good health and CMV-seropositive.

The chain recombines TRBV7-8 with TRBJ2-7, with 9 bases aligning to TRBD2. The CDR3 runs to 15 residues. After removal of 5 bases from V and 3 bases from J, the junction contained 8 bases not matched to a gene. CDR1 SGHVS and CDR2 FQNEAQ come from the germline V gene. CDR3 loop: CASSTRSGRRYEQYF. DNA for the CDR3: TGTGCCAGCAGCACGAGAAGCGGGAGGCGCTACGAGCAGTACTTC.

Notes on this clone: Germline and junction disagree at one end, which may indicate a read error. The CDR3 nucleotides read TGTTCCAGCAGCGTGGGACAGGGCCCCTACGAGCAGTACTTC. Translating gives CSSSVGQGPYEQYF. The V call is TRBV7-9, the J call TRBJ2-7; 9 bases fit TRBD1. Germline V lookup: CDR1 SEHNR, CDR2 FQNEAQ (reference sequence). The CDR3 spans 14 residues.

This clone was found once. The V call is TRBV5-6, the J call TRBJ2-5, with D possibly being TRBD1 (6 bases). CDR1 is SGHDT, CDR2 YYEEEE, per germline. Between the trimmed V and J ends, which lost 6 bases and 1 base, there was a span of 13 bases. The CDR3 runs to 14 residues. The CDR3 DNA reads as TGTGCCAGCACCCAGACAGGAAGCCAAGAGACCCAGTACTTC. Residues: CASTQTGSQETQYF.

The rearrangement links TRBV29-1 to TRBJ1-4; tentatively, D is TRBD1 (5 bases). Trimming pared 6 bases from V and 4 bases from J, leaving 15 bases between. CDR1 and CDR2 from the germline V gene are SQVTM and ANQGSEA. The CDR3 covers 14 residues. The CDR3 nucleotides read TGCAGCGTCCAGTGGCCAGGGAATAATGAAAAACTGTTTTTT. It encodes CSVQWPGNNEKLFF.

This sequence joins TRBV9 and TRBJ1-1, with D unresolved. This CDR3 is 14 amino acids long. The V end was cut by 0 bases, the J end by 10 bases, with 16 bases between. Germline V gene lookup returns CDR1 SGDLS and CDR2 YYNGEE. The CDR3, as DNA: TGTGCCAGCAGCGTAGATGTCAGCGCGGATCGAGCTTTCTTT. Translating gives CASSVDVSADRAFF.

The genes are TRBV29-1 and TRBJ1-3; 10 bases agree with TRBD1. The germline gives CDR1 SQVTM, CDR2 ANQGSEA. V shed 4 bases and J 4 bases; nucleotides not matched to a gene: 4. This CDR3 spans 14 amino acids. CDR3 region: CSVGDRGAGNTIYF. The CDR3 region has the DNA TGCAGCGTTGGGGACAGGGGTGCAGGAAACACCATATATTTT.

This chain uses TRBV2 with TRBJ2-7; 10 bases map to TRBD2. This CDR3 contains 16 residues. The J segment lost 1 base and the V segment lost 0 bases, leaving 3 bases of the junction unmatched. Germline lookup yields CDR1 SNHLY and CDR2 FYNNEI. The CDR3 loop is CASSEAGLAVSYEQYF. DNA for the CDR3: TGTGCCAGCAGTGAAGCCGGACTAGCGGTATCCTACGAGCAGTACTTC.

V gene TRBV27 combines with J gene TRBJ1-1; weak D call: TRBD1 (6 bases). Germline V gene sequence: CDR1 MNHEY, CDR2 SMNVEV (reference sequence). The V end was cut by 4 bases, the J end by 4 bases, with 10 bases between. The CDR3 totals 13 residues. The CDR3 is CASSWQGSTEAFF. The CDR3, as DNA: TGTGCCAGCAGTTGGCAGGGGAGCACTGAAGCTTTCTTT.

The chain couples TRBV28 to TRBJ2-3; 11 bases map to TRBD2. The CDR3 runs 16 residues. Germline V CDR1 and CDR2: MDHEN, SYDVKM. Trimming at V came to 3 bases and at J to 4 bases, leaving 6 bases not matched to a gene. CDR3 sequence reads: CASSFRLAGRPDTQYF. CDR3 in DNA: TGTGCCAGCAGTTTCAGACTAGCGGGAAGGCCAGATACGCAGTATTTT.

The V and J genes are TRBV28 and TRBJ1-5, with unresolved D. V was shortened by 8 bases and J by 4 bases, with 12 bases between the two germline ends. Germline values: CDR1 MDHEN, CDR2 SYDVKM. The CDR3 covers 13 residues. The CDR3 nucleotides read TGTGCCAGCGGAGAGGGTGGGAATCAGCCCCAGCATTTT. Translated: CASGEGGNQPQHF.

The gene calls are TRBV9 and TRBJ2-7; 10 bases align to TRBD2. Germline V CDR1 and CDR2: SGDLS, YYNGEE. After removal of 3 bases from V and 2 bases from J, the junction contained 11 bases not matched to a gene. This CDR3 has 17 residues. CDR3 in amino acids: CASSAGLAANAPYEQYF. In DNA form, the CDR3 reads TGTGCCAGCAGCGCCGGACTAGCGGCAAATGCCCCCTACGAGCAGTACTTC.